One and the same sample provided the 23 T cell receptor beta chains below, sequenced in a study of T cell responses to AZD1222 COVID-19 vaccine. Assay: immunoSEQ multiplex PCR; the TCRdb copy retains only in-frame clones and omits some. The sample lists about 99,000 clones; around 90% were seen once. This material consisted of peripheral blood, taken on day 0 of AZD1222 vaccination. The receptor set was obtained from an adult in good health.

CDR3: CASSLASSGRGNTQYF. The CDR3, as DNA: TGTGCCAGCAGCTTAGCCTCTAGCGGGAGGGGGAATACGCAGTATTTT. V usage is TRBV7-2 and J usage is TRBJ2-3; TRBD2 aligns across 12 bases. With 0 bases clipped from V and 7 bases from J, the junction kept 5 bases outside the gene matches. The CDR3 has 16 residues. Germline lookup yields CDR1 SGHTA and CDR2 FQGNSA.

CDR3 nucleotides: TGTGCCACCAGCAGAGGGGACGCCCCGGACGAGCAGTACGTC. Its protein product is CATSRGDAPDEQYV. This chain links TRBV15 with TRBJ2-7, with D possibly called TRBD1 or TRBD2 (5 bases each). Deletions cut 1 base from V and 5 bases from J, with 12 bases between. The germline V gene has CDR1 LNHNV and CDR2 YYDKDF (reference sequence). This CDR3 comprises 14 residues.

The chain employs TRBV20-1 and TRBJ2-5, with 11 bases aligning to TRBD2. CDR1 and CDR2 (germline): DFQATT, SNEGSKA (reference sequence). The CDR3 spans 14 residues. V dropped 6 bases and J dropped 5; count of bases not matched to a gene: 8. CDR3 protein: CSASSGGGLETQYF. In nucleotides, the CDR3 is TGCAGTGCCAGTAGCGGGGGGGGACTGGAGACCCAGTACTTC.

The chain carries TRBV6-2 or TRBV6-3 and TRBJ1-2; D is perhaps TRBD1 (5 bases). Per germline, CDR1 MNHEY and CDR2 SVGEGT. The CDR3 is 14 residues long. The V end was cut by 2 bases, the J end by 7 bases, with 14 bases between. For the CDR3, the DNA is TGTGCCAGCAGTTACGGGGACCGAGCGGGTGGCTACACCTTC. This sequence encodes CASSYGDRAGGYTF.

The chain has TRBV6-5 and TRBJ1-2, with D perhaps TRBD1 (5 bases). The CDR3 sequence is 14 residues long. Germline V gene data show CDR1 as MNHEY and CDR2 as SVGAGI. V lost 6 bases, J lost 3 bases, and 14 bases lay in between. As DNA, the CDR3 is TGTGCCAGCAGGGGGACGGGCAACCACTATGGCTACACCTTC. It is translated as CASRGTGNHYGYTF.

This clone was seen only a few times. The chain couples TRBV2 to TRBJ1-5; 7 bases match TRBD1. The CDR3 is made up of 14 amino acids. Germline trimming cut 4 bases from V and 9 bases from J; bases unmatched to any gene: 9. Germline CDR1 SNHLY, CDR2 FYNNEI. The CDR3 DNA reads TGTGCCAGCAGTGGACAGGGCCGTCTTGGGCCCCAGCATTTT. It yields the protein CASSGQGRLGPQHF.

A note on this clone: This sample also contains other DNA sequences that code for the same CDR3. CDR3 in amino acids: CASSGDRTEKLFF. CDR3 nucleotide sequence: TGTGCCAGTTCCGGAGATCGGACGGAAAAACTGTTTTTT. The J gene is TRBJ1-4, the V gene TRBV6-5; D is unresolved. The CDR3 contains 13 residues. CDR1 MNHEY and CDR2 SVGAGI come from the germline V gene. The ends were cut back, 9 bases at V and 8 bases at J, with 16 bases in the middle.

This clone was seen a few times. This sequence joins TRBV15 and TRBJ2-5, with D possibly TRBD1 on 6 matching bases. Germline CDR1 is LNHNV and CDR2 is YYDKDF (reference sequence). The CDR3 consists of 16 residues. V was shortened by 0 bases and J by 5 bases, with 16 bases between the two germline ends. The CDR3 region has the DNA TGTGCCACCAGCAGAGATCTCCCAGGGGTGGGGGAGACCCAGTACTTC. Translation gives CATSRDLPGVGETQYF.

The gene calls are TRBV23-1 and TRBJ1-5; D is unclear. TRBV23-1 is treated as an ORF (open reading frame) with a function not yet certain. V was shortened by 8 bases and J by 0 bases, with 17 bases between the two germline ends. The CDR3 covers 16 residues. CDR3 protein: CASRPRTDYSNQPQHF. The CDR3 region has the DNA TGCGCCAGCCGCCCCAGGACTGATTATAGCAATCAGCCCCAGCATTTT.

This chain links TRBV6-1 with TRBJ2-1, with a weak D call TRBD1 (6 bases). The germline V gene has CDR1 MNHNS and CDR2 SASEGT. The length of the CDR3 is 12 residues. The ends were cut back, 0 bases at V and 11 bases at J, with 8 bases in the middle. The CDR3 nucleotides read TGTGCCAGCAGTGAAGCTACAGGGAAGCAGTTCTTC. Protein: CASSEATGKQFF.

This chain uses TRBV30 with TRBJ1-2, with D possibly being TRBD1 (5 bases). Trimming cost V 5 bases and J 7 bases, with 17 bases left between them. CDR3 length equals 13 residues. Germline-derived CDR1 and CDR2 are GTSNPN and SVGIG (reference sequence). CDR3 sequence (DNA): TGTGCCTGGGCCAGGGCGGCCCTTGGTGGCTACACCTTC. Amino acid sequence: CAWARAALGGYTF.

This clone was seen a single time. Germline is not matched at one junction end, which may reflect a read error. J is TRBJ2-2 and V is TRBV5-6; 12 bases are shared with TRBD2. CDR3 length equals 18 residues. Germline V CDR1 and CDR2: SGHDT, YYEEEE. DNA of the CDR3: TGTGCCGGCAGCTTGAGGACTAGCGGGGTACCGAACACCGGGGAGCTGTTTTTT. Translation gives CAGSLRTSGVPNTGELFF.

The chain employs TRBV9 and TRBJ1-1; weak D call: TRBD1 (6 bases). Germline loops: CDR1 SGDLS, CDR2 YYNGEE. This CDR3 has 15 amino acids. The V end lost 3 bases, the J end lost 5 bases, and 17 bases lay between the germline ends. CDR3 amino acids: CASSGLGAGGTEAFF. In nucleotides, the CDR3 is TGTGCCAGCAGCGGACTGGGGGCAGGAGGGACTGAAGCTTTCTTT.

The CDR3 sequence is CASSLFKGVRSYEQYF. The DNA of the CDR3 is TGTGCCAGCAGCTTATTTAAGGGCGTTCGGTCCTACGAGCAGTACTTC. This chain joins TRBV11-2 and TRBJ2-7; no clear D. Germline V gene sequence: CDR1 SGHAT, CDR2 FQNNGV. This CDR3 has 16 residues. The V gene lost 2 bases and the J gene lost 1 base, with 15 bases spanning the gap.

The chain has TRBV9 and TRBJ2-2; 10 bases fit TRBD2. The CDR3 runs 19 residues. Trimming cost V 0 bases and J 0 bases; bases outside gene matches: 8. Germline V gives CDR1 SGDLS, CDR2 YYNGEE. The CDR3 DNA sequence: TGTGCCAGCAGCGTAGGGGTCCTAGCGGGGGCCCCGAACACCGGGGAGCTGTTTTTT. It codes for CASSVGVLAGAPNTGELFF.

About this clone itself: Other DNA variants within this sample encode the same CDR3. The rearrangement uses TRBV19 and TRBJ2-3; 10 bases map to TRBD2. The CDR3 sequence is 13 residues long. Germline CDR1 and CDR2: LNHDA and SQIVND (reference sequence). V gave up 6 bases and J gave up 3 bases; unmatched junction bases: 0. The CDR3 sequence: CASRTSGTDTQYF. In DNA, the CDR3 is TGTGCCAGTAGGACTAGCGGGACAGATACGCAGTATTTT.

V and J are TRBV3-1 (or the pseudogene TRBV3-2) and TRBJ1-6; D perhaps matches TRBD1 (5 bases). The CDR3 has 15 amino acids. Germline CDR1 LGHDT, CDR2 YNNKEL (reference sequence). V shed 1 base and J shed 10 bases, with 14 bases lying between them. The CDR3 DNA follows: TGTGCCAGCAGCCAAGTCGGGCGGGGGGGATCACCCCTCCACTTT. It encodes CASSQVGRGGSPLHF.

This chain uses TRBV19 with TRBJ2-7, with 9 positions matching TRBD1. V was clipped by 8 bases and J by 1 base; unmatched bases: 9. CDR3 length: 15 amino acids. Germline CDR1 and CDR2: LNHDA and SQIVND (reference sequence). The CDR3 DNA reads TGTGCCAGTTCAAACCCCGGGACAGGGTCCTACGAGCAGTACTTC. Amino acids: CASSNPGTGSYEQYF.

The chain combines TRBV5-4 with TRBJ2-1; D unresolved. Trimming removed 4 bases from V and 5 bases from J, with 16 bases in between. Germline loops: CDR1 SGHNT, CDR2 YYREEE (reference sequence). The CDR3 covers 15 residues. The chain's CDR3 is CASSPLAVDNNEQFF. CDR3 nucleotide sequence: TGTGCCAGCAGCCCGTTAGCAGTAGATAACAATGAGCAGTTCTTC.

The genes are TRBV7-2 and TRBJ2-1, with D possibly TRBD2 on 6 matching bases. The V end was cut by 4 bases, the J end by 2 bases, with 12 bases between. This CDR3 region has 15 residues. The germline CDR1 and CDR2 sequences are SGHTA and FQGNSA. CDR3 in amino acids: CASSSQGGPYNEQFF. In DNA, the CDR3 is TGTGCCAGCAGCTCGCAGGGAGGCCCCTACAATGAGCAGTTCTTC.

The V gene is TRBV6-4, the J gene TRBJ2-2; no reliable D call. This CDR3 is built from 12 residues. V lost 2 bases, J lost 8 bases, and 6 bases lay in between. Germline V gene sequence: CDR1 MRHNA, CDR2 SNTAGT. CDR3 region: CASSDDLGELFF. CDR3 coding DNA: TGTGCCAGCAGTGACGACCTAGGGGAGCTGTTTTTT.

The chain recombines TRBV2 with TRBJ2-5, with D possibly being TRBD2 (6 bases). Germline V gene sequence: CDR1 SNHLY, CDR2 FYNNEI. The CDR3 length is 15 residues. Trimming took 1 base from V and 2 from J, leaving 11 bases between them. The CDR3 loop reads CASSEGPGVQETQYF. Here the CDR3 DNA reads TGTGCCAGCAGTGAAGGCCCGGGGGTACAAGAGACCCAGTACTTC.

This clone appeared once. The CDR3 nucleotides are TGCAGCGTGCTGGGAGGGACAGTTACCTCCTACGAGCAGTACTTC. Its protein is CSVLGGTVTSYEQYF. The chain recombines TRBV29-1 with TRBJ2-7; D is tentatively TRBD1 or TRBD2 (7 bases each). In germline, CDR1 is SQVTM, CDR2 ANQGSEA. Deletions cut 6 bases from V and 0 bases from J, with 18 bases between. This CDR3 comprises 15 residues.